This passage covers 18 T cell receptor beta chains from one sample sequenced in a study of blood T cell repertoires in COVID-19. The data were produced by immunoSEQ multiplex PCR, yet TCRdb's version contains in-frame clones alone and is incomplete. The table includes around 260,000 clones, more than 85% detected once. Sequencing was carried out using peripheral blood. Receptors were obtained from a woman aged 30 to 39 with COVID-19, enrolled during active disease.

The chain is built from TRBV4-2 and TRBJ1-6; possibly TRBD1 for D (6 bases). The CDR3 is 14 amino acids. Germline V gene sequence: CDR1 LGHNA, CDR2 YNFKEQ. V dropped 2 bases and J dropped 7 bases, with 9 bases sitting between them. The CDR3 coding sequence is TGTGCCAGCAGCCAACAAGGGACAAATTCACCCCTCCACTTT. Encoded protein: CASSQQGTNSPLHF.

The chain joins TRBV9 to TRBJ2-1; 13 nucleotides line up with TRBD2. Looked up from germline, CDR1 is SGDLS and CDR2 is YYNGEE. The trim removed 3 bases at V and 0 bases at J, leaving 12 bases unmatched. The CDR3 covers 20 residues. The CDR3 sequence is CASSERLAGGPLSSYNEQFF. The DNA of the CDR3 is TGTGCCAGCAGCGAGCGACTAGCGGGAGGCCCCCTGAGCTCCTACAATGAGCAGTTCTTC.

The chain's CDR3 is CASSSKGEQPYGYTF. The DNA of the CDR3 is TGTGCCAGCAGTAGTAAGGGGGAACAGCCCTATGGCTACACCTTC. The chain is built from TRBV2 and TRBJ1-2; the D gene is possibly TRBD1 (6 bases). Trimming removed 5 bases from V and 4 bases from J, with 17 bases in between. CDR3 length: 15 amino acids. Germline CDR1 reads SNHLY; CDR2 reads FYNNEI.

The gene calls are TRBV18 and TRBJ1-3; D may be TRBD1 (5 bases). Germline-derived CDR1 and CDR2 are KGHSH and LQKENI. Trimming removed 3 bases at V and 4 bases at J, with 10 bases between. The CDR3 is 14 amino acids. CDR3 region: CASSPITGGNTIYF. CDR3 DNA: TGTGCCAGCTCACCGATTACAGGAGGAAACACCATATATTTT.

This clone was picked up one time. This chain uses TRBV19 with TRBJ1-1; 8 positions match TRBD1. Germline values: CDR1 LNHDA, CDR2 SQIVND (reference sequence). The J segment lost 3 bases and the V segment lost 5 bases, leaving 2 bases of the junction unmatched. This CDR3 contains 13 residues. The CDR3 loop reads CASSATGDTEAFF. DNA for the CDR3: TGTGCCAGTAGTGCGACAGGGGACACTGAAGCTTTCTTT.

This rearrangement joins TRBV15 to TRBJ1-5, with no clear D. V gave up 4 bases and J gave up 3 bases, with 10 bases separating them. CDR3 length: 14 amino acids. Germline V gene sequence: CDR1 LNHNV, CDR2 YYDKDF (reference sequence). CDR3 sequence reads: CATSIQASNQPQHF. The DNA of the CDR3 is TGTGCCACCAGCATCCAGGCCTCCAATCAGCCCCAGCATTTT.

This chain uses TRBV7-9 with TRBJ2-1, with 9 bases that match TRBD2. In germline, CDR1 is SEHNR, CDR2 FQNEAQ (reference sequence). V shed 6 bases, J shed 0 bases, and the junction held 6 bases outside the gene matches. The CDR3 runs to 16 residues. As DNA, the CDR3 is TGTGCCAGCAGGCAACAAGCGGGAGGCTCCTACAATGAGCAGTTCTTC. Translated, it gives CASRQQAGGSYNEQFF.

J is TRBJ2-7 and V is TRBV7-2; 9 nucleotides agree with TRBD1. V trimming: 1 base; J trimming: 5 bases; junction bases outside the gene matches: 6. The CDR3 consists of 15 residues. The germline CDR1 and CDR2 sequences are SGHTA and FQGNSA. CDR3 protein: CASSLVTGGNNEQYF. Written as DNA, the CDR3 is TGTGCCAGCAGCTTAGTGACAGGGGGAAATAACGAGCAGTACTTC.

As DNA, the CDR3 is TGTGCCAGCTCACCAACAGGGGAAGTCAACTATGGCTACACCTTC. Translation: CASSPTGEVNYGYTF. The chain has TRBV18 and TRBJ1-2; TRBD1 matches at 7 bases. Germline assignment: CDR1 KGHSH and CDR2 LQKENI. This CDR3 contains 15 residues. V shed 2 bases and J 2 bases; nucleotides not matched to a gene: 5.

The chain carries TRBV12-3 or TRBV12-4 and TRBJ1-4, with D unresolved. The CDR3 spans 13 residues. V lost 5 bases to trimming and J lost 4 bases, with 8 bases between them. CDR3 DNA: TGTGCCAGCAGTCGGGAAAATAATGAAAAACTGTTTTTT. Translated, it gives CASSRENNEKLFF.

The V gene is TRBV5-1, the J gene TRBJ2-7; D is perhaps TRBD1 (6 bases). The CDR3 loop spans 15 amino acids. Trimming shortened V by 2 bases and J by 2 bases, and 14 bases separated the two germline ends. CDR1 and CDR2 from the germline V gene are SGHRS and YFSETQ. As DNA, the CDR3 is TGCGCCAGCAGCTTTTCGACGGGGACAACCTACGAGCAGTACTTC. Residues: CASSFSTGTTYEQYF.

Here the CDR3 DNA reads TGTGCCAGCACCCGAAGCGGGAGTAGCACAGATACGCAGTATTTT. Protein sequence: CASTRSGSSTDTQYF. V gene TRBV28 combines with J gene TRBJ2-3, with 8 bases aligning to TRBD2. V was clipped by 7 bases and J by 0 bases; unmatched bases: 6. This CDR3 is built from 15 residues. Germline V CDR1 and CDR2: MDHEN, SYDVKM.

The CDR3 sequence: CASSLASRTADTQYF. The CDR3 DNA follows: TGTGCCAGCAGCTTAGCGTCAAGGACAGCAGATACGCAGTATTTT. The chain has TRBV7-8 and TRBJ2-3, with D maybe TRBD1 (6 bases). Trimming stripped 0 bases from V and 4 bases from J, with 11 bases between. CDR1 and CDR2 (germline): SGHVS, FQNEAQ. The CDR3 has 15 amino acids.

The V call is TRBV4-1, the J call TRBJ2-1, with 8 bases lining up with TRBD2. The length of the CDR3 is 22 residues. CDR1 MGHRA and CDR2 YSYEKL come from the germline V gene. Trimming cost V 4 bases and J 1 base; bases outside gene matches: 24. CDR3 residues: CASSRTSTPGLGLSRSYNEQFF. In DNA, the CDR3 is TGCGCCAGCAGCCGCACTTCAACCCCGGGACTAGGACTGTCGCGGTCCTACAATGAGCAGTTCTTC.

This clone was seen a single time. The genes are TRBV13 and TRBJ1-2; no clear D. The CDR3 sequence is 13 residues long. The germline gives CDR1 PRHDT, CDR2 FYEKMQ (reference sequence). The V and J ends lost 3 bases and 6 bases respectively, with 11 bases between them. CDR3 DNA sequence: TGTGCCAGCAGCTTGCGAGGGTGGGATGGCTACACCTTC. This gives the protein CASSLRGWDGYTF.

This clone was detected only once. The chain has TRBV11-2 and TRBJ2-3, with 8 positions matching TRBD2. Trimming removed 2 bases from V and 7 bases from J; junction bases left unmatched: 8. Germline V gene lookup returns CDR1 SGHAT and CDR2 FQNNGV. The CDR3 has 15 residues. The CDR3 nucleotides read TGTGCCAGCAGCTTAACTAGCGGACCCACGAATACGCAGTATTTT. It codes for CASSLTSGPTNTQYF.

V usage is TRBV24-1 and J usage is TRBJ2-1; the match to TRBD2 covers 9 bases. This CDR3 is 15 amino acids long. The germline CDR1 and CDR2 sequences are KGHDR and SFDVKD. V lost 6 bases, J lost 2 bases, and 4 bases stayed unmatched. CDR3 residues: CATSLSSGTYNEQFF. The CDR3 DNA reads TGTGCCACCAGTCTCTCTAGCGGGACCTACAATGAGCAGTTCTTC.

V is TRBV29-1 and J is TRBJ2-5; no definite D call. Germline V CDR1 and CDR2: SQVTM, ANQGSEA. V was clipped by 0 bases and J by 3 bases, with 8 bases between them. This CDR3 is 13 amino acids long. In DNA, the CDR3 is TGCAGCGTTGAAGATGGCAGTAAAGAGACCCAGTACTTC. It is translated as CSVEDGSKETQYF.